Listed below are T cell receptor beta chains from one sample, sequenced in a study of tumor-infiltrating lymphocytes in primary liver carcinoma. TCRdb passed the multiplex PCR reads through MiXCR, listing each CDR3 protein once. The sample consists of around 190,000 distinct CDR3 sequences, around four fifths of them appearing once. Material for sequencing was tumor tissue from primary liver carcinoma. The source of these receptors is a man aged 35-49 years with primary liver carcinoma and hepatitis B virus infection. CDR3s include the opening cysteine and the closing phenylalanine or tryptophan. Each record gives: D gene, V gene, J gene, clone size, CDR3 DNA, CDR3 protein. A D gene is named only where the DNA matches it firmly. The size field is filled for only some rows; it gives once, few, many or a size class.

d_call: TRBD2
v_call: TRBV29-1
j_call: TRBJ2-2
clone_size: -
cdr3_nt: TGCATCGTTGGGACTAGCGCGGCGAACACCGGGGAGCTGTGCTTT
cdr3_aa: CIVGTSAANTGELCF

d_call: TRBD1
v_call: TRBV28
j_call: TRBJ1-2
clone_size: -
cdr3_nt: TGTGCCGGCAGTTCCGGACAGGGAGCTAGGTATGGCTACACCTTC
cdr3_aa: CAGSSGQGARYGYTF

d_call: -
v_call: TRBV11-1
j_call: TRBJ1-5
clone_size: -
cdr3_nt: TGTGCCAGCATCCTAAAAGGGGGACCGAGGAATCAGCCCCAGCATTTT
cdr3_aa: CASILKGGPRNQPQHF

d_call: -
v_call: TRBV6-1
j_call: TRBJ1-2
clone_size: -
cdr3_nt: TGTGCCAGCAGTACGGGAGAGTCATATGGCCACACCTTC
cdr3_aa: CASSTGESYGHTF

d_call: -
v_call: TRBV10-3
j_call: TRBJ2-1
clone_size: -
cdr3_nt: TGTGTCATCAGTGAGTCGGGAGACCGTTACGATGAGCAGTTCTTC
cdr3_aa: CVISESGDRYDEQFF

d_call: TRBD1
v_call: TRBV4-3
j_call: TRBJ1-6
clone_size: -
cdr3_nt: TGCGCCAGCAGCCGAGTACTAGCAGGGGGAAATAATTCACCCCTCCACTTT
cdr3_aa: CASSRVLAGGNNSPLHF

d_call: TRBD2
v_call: TRBV5-1
j_call: TRBJ2-1
clone_size: -
cdr3_nt: TGCGCCAGCAACTCTTCTAGCGGGAGTGGCAATGAGCAGTTCTTC
cdr3_aa: CASNSSSGSGNEQFF

d_call: -
v_call: TRBV29-1
j_call: TRBJ1-2
clone_size: -
cdr3_nt: TGCAGCGTTGAAGTCGAAGAAGGGGTCGATGGCTACACCTTC
cdr3_aa: CSVEVEEGVDGYTF

d_call: -
v_call: TRBV11-2
j_call: TRBJ2-3
clone_size: many
cdr3_nt: TGTGCCAGCAGCTTAGATCCCCCGGGGGGCTACACAGATACGCAGTATTTT
cdr3_aa: CASSLDPPGGYTDTQYF

d_call: -
v_call: TRBV6-2/TRBV6-3
j_call: TRBJ2-7
clone_size: once
cdr3_nt: TGTGCCAGCAGTATTGGGCGGAGCCACAGCTCCTACGAGCAGTACTTC
cdr3_aa: CASSIGRSHSSYEQYF

d_call: -
v_call: TRBV6-2/TRBV6-3
j_call: TRBJ2-7
clone_size: -
cdr3_nt: TGTGCCAGCAGTTATAAACATAGCGGCTCCTACGAGCAGTACTTC
cdr3_aa: CASSYKHSGSYEQYF

d_call: -
v_call: TRBV6-1
j_call: TRBJ1-1
clone_size: -
cdr3_nt: TGTGCCAGCGTTAGGAACACTGAAGCTTTCTTT
cdr3_aa: CASVRNTEAFF

d_call: TRBD2
v_call: TRBV11-2
j_call: TRBJ2-3
clone_size: -
cdr3_nt: TGTGCCAGCATAGGGACTAGCGGAAGCACAGATACGCAGTATTTT
cdr3_aa: CASIGTSGSTDTQYF

d_call: TRBD2
v_call: TRBV30
j_call: TRBJ2-1
clone_size: -
cdr3_nt: TGTGCCTGGAGTGGGGTAACGGGAGGGAGGGACAATGAGCAGTCCTTC
cdr3_aa: CAWSGVTGGRDNEQSF

d_call: -
v_call: TRBV6-1
j_call: TRBJ2-7
clone_size: -
cdr3_nt: TGTGGCAACAGTGAAGCGCGGGTTTCCTACGAGCAGTACTTC
cdr3_aa: CGNSEARVSYEQYF

d_call: TRBD2
v_call: TRBV6-6
j_call: TRBJ2-7
clone_size: -
cdr3_nt: TGTGCCAACACCCCACTCTTAGCGGGAGGGAGGAACGAGCATTACTTC
cdr3_aa: CANTPLLAGGRNEHYF

d_call: -
v_call: TRBV11-2
j_call: TRBJ2-7
clone_size: -
cdr3_nt: TGTGCCATTAGCTTACTCGTCGGTGCCTCCGAGCAGTACTTC
cdr3_aa: CAISLLVGASEQYF

d_call: -
v_call: TRBV5-1
j_call: TRBJ2-2
clone_size: -
cdr3_nt: TGTGCCAGCAGCTTGGGGGGCGCGAACACCGGGGAGCGGTTTTTT
cdr3_aa: CASSLGGANTGERFF

d_call: -
v_call: TRBV10-3
j_call: TRBJ1-5
clone_size: -
cdr3_nt: TGTGCCATCAGTGGGGTACTCCGAGGTCAGCCCCAGCATTTT
cdr3_aa: CAISGVLRGQPQHF

d_call: -
v_call: TRBV29-1
j_call: TRBJ2-1
clone_size: -
cdr3_nt: TGCCGCTTTCTTGACTGCGAGCAGTTCTTC
cdr3_aa: CRFLDCEQFF

d_call: -
v_call: TRBV4-2
j_call: TRBJ2-7
clone_size: -
cdr3_nt: TGTGCAAGCAGGCAAGGTCGGGGCCCATACGAGCAGTACTTC
cdr3_aa: CASRQGRGPYEQYF